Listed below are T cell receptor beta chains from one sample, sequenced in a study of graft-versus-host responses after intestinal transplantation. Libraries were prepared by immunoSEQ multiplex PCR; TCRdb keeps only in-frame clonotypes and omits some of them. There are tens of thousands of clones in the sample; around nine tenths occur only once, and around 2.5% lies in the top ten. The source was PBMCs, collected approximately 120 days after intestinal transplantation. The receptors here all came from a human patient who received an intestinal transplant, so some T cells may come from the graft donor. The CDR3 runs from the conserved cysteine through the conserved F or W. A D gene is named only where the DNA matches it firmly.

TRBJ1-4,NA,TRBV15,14,TGTGCCACCAGCCAGAAGGGGGAGAATGAAAAACTGTTTTTT,CATSQKGENEKLFF
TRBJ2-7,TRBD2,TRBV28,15,TGTGCCAGCAGTCTCCTAGCGGGACCAGACTACGAGCAGTACTTC,CASSLLAGPDYEQYF
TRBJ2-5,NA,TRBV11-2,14,TGTGCCAGCAGCCGTGTGTTGGGCCAAGAGACCCAGTACTTC,CASSRVLGQETQYF
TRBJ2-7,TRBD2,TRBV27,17,TGTGCCAGCAGTTCCCGTCCGACTAGCGGGAAAGCCTACGAGCAGTACTTC,CASSSRPTSGKAYEQYF
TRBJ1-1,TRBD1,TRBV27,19,TGTGCCAGCAGTTCGTGGACCGGGACAGGGGCGCACGGGAACACTGAAGCTTTCTTT,CASSSWTGTGAHGNTEAFF
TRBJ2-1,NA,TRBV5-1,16,TGCGCCAGCAGCTCCGAGTCCTATCTTTCCTACAATGAGCGGTTCTTC,CASSSESYLSYNERFF
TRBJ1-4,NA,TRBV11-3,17,TGTGCCAGCAGCTTAGAGCGGAAGGGCGCCCGTAATGAAAAACTGTTTTTT,CASSLERKGARNEKLFF
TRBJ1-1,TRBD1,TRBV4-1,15,TGCGCCAGCAGGCCTGGACAGGGGGCAAGGACTGAAGCTTTCTTT,CASRPGQGARTEAFF
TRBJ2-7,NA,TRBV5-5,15,TGTGCCAGCAGCAGCCTAGCGACAAGCTCCTACGAGCAGTACTTC,CASSSLATSSYEQYF
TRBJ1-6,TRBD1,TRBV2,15,TGTGCCAGCAGTGATATAGGACAGGATAATTCACCCCTCCACTTT,CASSDIGQDNSPLHF